What follows are 26 T cell receptor beta chains derived from one specimen sequenced in a study of T cells in Graves' hyperthyroidism and ophthalmopathy. What was amplified from RNA transcripts were TCR beta CDR3 regions. Carried out on the TCR CDR3, a first-round RT-PCR used the HTBI primer set. Using its own MiXCR run on the multiplex PCR reads, TCRdb lists one record per CDR3 protein. The table has about 540,000 distinct CDR3 sequences, 46% seen once. Sequencing was carried out using peripheral blood or thyroid tissue (not recorded which). Receptors originate from a woman aged 18 to 35 with Graves' hyperthyroidism.

This clonotype has a count of ten or more. This CDR3 is CASKVSSTGNTIYF. In DNA form, the CDR3 reads TGTGCCAGCAAGGTCTCCAGCACGGGAAACACCATATATTTT. V gene TRBV2 combines with J gene TRBJ1-3; no firm D call. The CDR3 consists of 14 residues. CDR1 and CDR2 (germline): SNHLY, FYNNEI. Trimming stripped 7 bases from V and 4 bases from J, with 14 bases between.

In its sample, this clonotype was seen many times. V is TRBV24-1 and J is TRBJ2-2; D is ambiguous. V lost 3 bases and J lost 3, with 10 bases in between. The length of the CDR3 is 15 residues. Germline lookup yields CDR1 KGHDR and CDR2 SFDVKD. CDR3 residues: CATSDPRLDTGELFF. In DNA form, the CDR3 reads TGTGCCACCAGTGATCCGAGGCTAGACACCGGGGAGCTGTTTTTT.

The V call is TRBV7-9, the J call TRBJ2-2, with a weak D call TRBD1 (6 bases). This CDR3 region has 16 residues. Germline values: CDR1 SEHNR, CDR2 FQNEAQ (reference sequence). Trimming cost V 5 bases and J 6 bases, with 19 bases left between them. CDR3 bases: TGTGCCAGCAGCCCCCGGGACAACCTTGGGCCCGGGGAGCTGTTTTTT. This sequence encodes CASSPRDNLGPGELFF.

This clonotype occurred a few times. The chain uses TRBV7-8 and TRBJ1-1; 7 positions match TRBD1. The V gene's germline CDR1 is SGHVS and CDR2 FQNEAQ. After removal of 3 bases from V and 1 base from J, the junction contained 8 bases not matched to a gene. CDR3 size: 16 residues. The CDR3 sequence: CASSFGAGGPNTEAFF. In DNA, the CDR3 is TGTGCCAGCAGCTTCGGGGCAGGGGGGCCGAACACTGAAGCTTTCTTT.

This clonotype was observed a single time. The chain joins TRBV5-1 to TRBJ2-5; a possible D gene is TRBD2 (6 bases). The CDR3 totals 13 residues. Germline V gene sequence: CDR1 SGHRS, CDR2 YFSETQ. Trimming pared 0 bases from V and 7 bases from J, leaving 10 bases between. The CDR3 is CASSLVRLGTQYF. The DNA for the CDR3 is TGCGCCAGCAGCTTGGTAAGACTAGGGACCCAGTACTTC.

This clonotype was counted only a few times. The CDR3 bases are TGCAGTGCCAATGACCAGGGGGGCTACACCTTC. Its translation: CSANDQGGYTF. The chain links TRBV20-1 to TRBJ1-2, with TRBD1 as a possible D gene (6 bases). Trimming pared 6 bases from V and 8 bases from J, leaving 13 bases between. This CDR3 spans 11 amino acids. Germline V gives CDR1 DFQATT, CDR2 SNEGSKA (reference sequence).

The table lists this clonotype with a few counts. This rearrangement joins TRBV12-3 or TRBV12-4 to TRBJ1-4; no definite D call. CDR3 length: 12 residues. V shed 6 bases and J shed 7 bases, with 9 bases lying between them. CDR3 protein: CASSSAFEKLFF. The CDR3 bases are TGTGCCAGCAGCTCTGCGTTTGAAAAACTGTTTTTT.

This clonotype occurred once. This rearrangement joins TRBV7-9 to TRBJ2-7; 9 bases map to TRBD1. This CDR3 is 15 amino acids long. In germline, CDR1 is SEHNR, CDR2 FQNEAQ (reference sequence). Germline trimming cut 6 bases from V and 8 bases from J; bases unmatched to any gene: 14. The CDR3 sequence is CASSVGTGSSNQQYF. The CDR3, as DNA: TGTGCCAGCAGTGTTGGGACAGGGAGTAGCAATCAGCAGTACTTC.

V usage is TRBV7-2 and J usage is TRBJ1-3, with 7 bases aligning to TRBD1. This CDR3 has 15 residues. Losses at the gene ends were 5 bases for V and 0 bases for J; bases not matched to a gene: 4. The germline V gene encodes CDR1 SGHTA and CDR2 FQGNSA. Written as DNA, the CDR3 is TGTGCCAGCAGCATAACAGGGGCCTCTGGAAACACCATATATTTT. Its protein is CASSITGASGNTIYF.

This clonotype was seen a single time. The gene calls are TRBV29-1 and TRBJ1-5; D might be TRBD1 (5 bases). This CDR3 is built from 12 residues. V lost 4 bases, J lost 5 bases, and 9 bases lay in between. The germline gives CDR1 SQVTM, CDR2 ANQGSEA. The CDR3: CSVGAGYQPQHF. For the CDR3, the DNA is TGCAGCGTTGGGGCAGGGTATCAGCCCCAGCATTTT.

Note on this clonotype: One base away lies a much larger clone, so this may be a sequencing read error. The gene calls are TRBV13 and TRBJ1-2; a possible D gene is TRBD1 (5 bases). This CDR3 is 16 amino acids long. V lost 1 base, J lost 6 bases, and 18 bases lay in between. Per the germline V gene, CDR1 is PRHDT and CDR2 is FYEKMQ (reference sequence). The DNA of the CDR3 is TGTGCCAGCAGCTTAGTAAGTTCGGCAGGGAGGGATGGCTACACCTTC. This encodes CASSLVSSAGRDGYTF. Supplemented by reference TRBV13 and TRBJ1-2, the full variable domain reads AAGVIQSPRHLIKEKRETATLKCYPIPRHDTVYWYQQGPGQDPQFLISFYEKMQSDKGSIPDRFSAQQFSDYHSELNMSSLELGDSALYFCASSLVSSAGRDGYTFGSGTRLTVV.

This clonotype was detected many times. This chain uses TRBV29-1 with TRBJ2-5; 8 bases align to TRBD1. CDR1 SQVTM and CDR2 ANQGSEA come from the germline V gene. The CDR3 extends over 15 amino acids. The V and J ends lost 3 bases and 0 bases, in that order; junction bases with no gene match: 6. CDR3 in amino acids: CSVDLGQAYQETQYF. The CDR3 region has the DNA TGCAGCGTTGATCTGGGACAGGCGTACCAAGAGACCCAGTACTTC. The full variable domain, rest sourced from reference TRBV29-1 and TRBJ2-5, is SAVISQKPSRDICQRGTSLTIQCQVDSQVTMMFWYRQQPGQSLTLIATANQGSEATYESGFVIDKFPISRPNLTFSTLTVSNMSPEDSSIYLCSVDLGQAYQETQYFGPGTRLLVL.

The V and J genes are TRBV4-3 and TRBJ2-7, with a tentative D call TRBD1 (5 bases). This CDR3 has 15 amino acids. Trimming shortened V by 2 bases and J by 2 bases, and 13 bases separated the two germline ends. Germline CDR1 LGHNA, CDR2 YSLEER. The CDR3 bases are TGCGCCAGCAGCCAACAATCGACAGCCCCCTACGAGCAGTACTTC. It yields the protein CASSQQSTAPYEQYF.

Note on this clonotype: A much larger clone lies a single base off, so this may be a read error. The chain is built from TRBV10-3 and TRBJ2-5, with TRBD2 matching 8 bases. Germline values: CDR1 ENHRY, CDR2 SYGVKD. V gave up 6 bases and J gave up 5 bases; unmatched junction bases: 5. There are 13 residues in the CDR3. For the CDR3, the DNA is TGTGCCATCAGCGGGGGGGCCCGTGAGACCCAGTACTTC. Its translation: CAISGGARETQYF.

This clonotype was recorded once. A much larger clone is a single base away; this may be a read error. V and J are TRBV10-3 and TRBJ1-1, with 8 bases that match TRBD1. Germline CDR1 ENHRY, CDR2 SYGVKD. Trimming cost V 10 bases and J 3 bases; bases outside gene matches: 4. CDR3 length equals 12 residues. CDR3 protein: CATLQGDTEAFF. CDR3 bases: TGTGCCACCCTACAGGGGGACACTGAAGCTTTCTTT.

The chain has TRBV7-7 and TRBJ2-5, with 7 positions matching TRBD1. The V and J ends lost 6 bases and 3 bases, in that order; junction bases with no gene match: 13. This CDR3 region has 16 residues. CDR1 is SSHAT and CDR2 is FNYEAQ in the germline V gene (reference sequence). CDR3 in amino acids: CASRFRQGWLKETQYF. In nucleotides, the CDR3 is TGTGCCAGCAGATTCCGACAGGGTTGGCTAAAAGAGACCCAGTACTTC.

Points on this clonotype: One junction end disagrees with the germline gene, perhaps due to a read error. The chain combines TRBV7-8 with TRBJ2-5; 9 nucleotides align to TRBD2. Germline V gene data show CDR1 as SGHVS and CDR2 as FQNEAQ. The CDR3 extends over 14 amino acids. CDR3 DNA: TGTGCCAGCACCTTAGCGGGAGTGGGCGAGACCCAGTACTTC. It specifies CASTLAGVGETQYF.

There are many counts of this clonotype. The rearrangement links TRBV7-9 to TRBJ1-1; TRBD1 agrees at 8 bases. Germline CDR1 is SEHNR and CDR2 is FQNEAQ (reference sequence). Germline trimming cut 6 bases from V and 10 bases from J; bases unmatched to any gene: 4. The CDR3 contains 11 residues. The CDR3 loop reads CASRLDRGAFF. CDR3 DNA: TGTGCCAGCAGACTCGACAGGGGAGCTTTCTTT. Variable domain in full (rest from reference TRBV7-9 and TRBJ1-1): DTGVSQNPRHKITKRGQNVTFRCDPISEHNRLYWYRQTLGQGPEFLTYFQNEAQLEKSRLLSDRFSAERPKGSFSTLEIQRTEQGDSAMYLCASRLDRGAFFGQGTRLTVV.

The chain employs TRBV15 and TRBJ1-1; D might be TRBD1 (6 bases). The germline V gene has CDR1 LNHNV and CDR2 YYDKDF (reference sequence). The CDR3 has 14 residues. The ends were cut back, 0 bases at V and 3 bases at J, with 8 bases in the middle. The chain's CDR3 is CATSRDPGDTEAFF. DNA of the CDR3: TGTGCCACCAGCAGAGATCCAGGGGACACTGAAGCTTTCTTT.

About this clonotype: The conserved phenylalanine or tryptophan normally closing the CDR3 is absent here, so this likely arose from a read error. The J gene is TRBJ1-1, the V gene TRBV7-1, with 8 bases matching TRBD1. TRBV7-1 is designated an ORF whose function remains uncertain. The CDR3 is 15 amino acids. V gave up 2 bases and J gave up 1 base; unmatched junction bases: 3. CDR3 nucleotide sequence: TGTGCCAGCAGCTCACCCGACAGGGGGAACACTGAAGCTTTCCTT. It encodes CASSSPDRGNTEAFL.

To note about this clonotype: The conserved final phenylalanine or tryptophan is absent from the CDR3, which likely points to a read error. No DNA is shown, since the ends of the CDR3 on it are uncertain; the CDR3 is the one TCRdb lists. This chain links TRBV6-1 with TRBJ1-2; the DNA was not compared with TRBD1, the D call given in the table. The germline CDR1 and CDR2 sequences are MNHNS and SASEGT. The CDR3 sequence runs 19 residues, both termini included. The CDR3 loop reads CASSEAPRGPRELTMATQS.

This clonotype was observed at least ten times. The chain has TRBV10-3 and TRBJ2-5; no firm D call. The CDR3 contains 14 residues. V was cut by 0 bases and J by 1 base, with 6 bases left in between. Germline V CDR1 and CDR2: ENHRY, SYGVKD. CDR3 DNA sequence: TGTGCCATCAGTGAGTCGTACAGCCAAGAGACCCAGTACTTC. Protein: CAISESYSQETQYF.

This clonotype showed up many times. V usage is TRBV2 and J usage is TRBJ2-5; TRBD1 agrees at 7 bases. This CDR3 has 19 amino acids. J lost 2 bases, V lost 8 bases, and 23 bases had no gene match. Germline values: CDR1 SNHLY, CDR2 FYNNEI. CDR3 sequence (DNA): TGTGCCAGCGCACGCCCCCGGACAGGACGTCTTGCCCTGCAAGAGACCCAGTACTTC. It is translated as CASARPRTGRLALQETQYF.

As regards this clonotype: Because it lacks the conserved phenylalanine or tryptophan at the end, this CDR3 is likely a read error. This rearrangement joins TRBV20-1 to TRBJ2-5, with TRBD2 matching 11 bases. The end of the DNA aligns better with TRBJ2-7, so the J call may be wrong. CDR1 DFQATT and CDR2 SNEGSKA come from the germline V gene (reference sequence). The CDR3 is 17 residues long. In nucleotides, the CDR3 is TGCAGTGCTTCAGGAGCGCGCGGGACTAGCGGATCCTACGAGCAGTACCTC. This sequence encodes CSASGARGTSGSYEQYL.

This clonotype was observed once. V gene TRBV2 combines with J gene TRBJ2-7; either TRBD1 or TRBD2 may supply D (5 bases each). CDR3 length: 15 amino acids. Trimming removed 5 bases at V and 2 bases at J, with 16 bases between. Looked up from germline, CDR1 is SNHLY and CDR2 is FYNNEI. The CDR3 loop reads CASSLWGTYAYEQYF. For the CDR3, the DNA is TGTGCCAGCAGTTTATGGGGGACGTACGCCTACGAGCAGTACTTC.

This chain joins TRBV29-1 and TRBJ2-2, with D unclear. CDR1 is SQVTM and CDR2 is ANQGSEA in the germline V gene. The CDR3 runs 15 residues. Trimming cost V 5 bases and J 0 bases, with 13 bases left between them. CDR3 loop: CSVWSGRTNTGELFF. CDR3 coding DNA: TGCAGCGTTTGGAGTGGCAGGACGAACACCGGGGAGCTGTTTTTT.